The T cell receptor (beta chain) under discussion was sequenced for a study of T-cell memory formation after mild COVID-19. Trimming cost V 2 bases and J 7 bases; bases outside gene matches: 9. The CDR3 spans 14 residues. Germline CDR1 is SGHRS and CDR2 is YFSETQ. This clonotype was observed a few times. Its antigen is currently unknown. Constant-segment primers and 5'RACE yielded cDNA libraries for TCR alpha and TCR beta, each carrying sample barcodes and UMIs. MiXCR, run by TCRdb on the 5' RACE reads, gives a single entry per CDR3 protein. The sample shows 200,000 to 300,000 distinct CDR3 sequences, roughly a sixth of them seen only once. Regarding the study as a whole: Contracting clones, day 15 to 85, had balanced CD4/CD8, and later expanders favored CD4+. Second-wave clones that peaked on day 37 lacked confirmed SARS-CoV-2 specificity. Memory sampled before infection contained some responding clones, suggesting cross-reactive memory joined.

Material: PBMCs or a T cell subset sorted from them (not recorded which). V is TRBV5-1 and J is TRBJ2-7; 7 nucleotides line up with TRBD2. This clonotype was obtained from a man aged 18 to 29 who had mild COVID-19 (a few samples of this study predate the infection). Cell type and time point are not known. The CDR3 here is CASSFRDYLGEQYF. The CDR3 region has the DNA TGCGCCAGCAGCTTTCGGGACTACCTTGGGGAGCAGTACTTC.